The source of this T cell receptor (beta chain) is a study of blood T cell repertoires in COVID-19. Study details: The samples span acute and convalescent COVID-19 from the United States, Italy and Spain. PBMCs, B-cell-depleted T cells, or T cells were the source of the cDNA or gDNA that made up the material.

In the study's own analysis: Scientists estimated how many nucleated cells there were by amplifying reference gene primers. Measured with immunoSEQ multiplex PCR; TCRdb has only the in-frame clones, and not every one. Clonal size and the V and J genes are those of that table, whereas D and trimming came from the DNA. In the table there are approximately 120,000 clones, approximately 81% of which are singletons. Seattle's enrolled individuals joined amid active infection and were then monitored longitudinally. Germline assignment: CDR1 SNHLY and CDR2 FYNNEI. CDR3 length equals 13 residues. V shed 1 base, J shed 7 bases, and the junction held 2 bases outside the gene matches.

Sequenced: peripheral blood. The receptor was isolated from a man aged 80 or over with COVID-19, enrolled during active disease. The genes are TRBV2 and TRBJ1-2; 8 nucleotides match TRBD1. The chain's CDR3 is CASSEDRGSGYTF. The CDR3 DNA sequence: TGTGCCAGCAGTGAAGACAGGGGGTCTGGCTACACCTTC.